The 5 T cell receptor beta chains reported below all come from one sample, sequenced in a study of tumor-infiltrating lymphocytes in primary liver carcinoma. Germline DNA was also extracted, and blood RNA was taken from unsorted whole blood. A primer in the constant region served to generate TCR beta cDNA from about 480 ng of total RNA. Employing slightly modified ARM-PCR, three nested multiplex PCR rounds were run, and these gave rise to the TCR beta libraries. TRBV1-TRBV30 forward primers and a C-beta reverse primer were used in the first two PCR rounds, which each ran for 9 to 10 cycles. TCRdb fed the multiplex PCR reads into MiXCR, producing one record per CDR3 protein. The sample shows 250,000 to 350,000 distinct CDR3 sequences, 58% of them seen only once. The sample was peripheral blood. These receptors were obtained from a woman in her thirties with primary liver carcinoma and hepatitis B virus infection.

Details on this clonotype: It may be a read error: a sequence one base away is much more abundant. V usage is TRBV29-1 and J usage is TRBJ1-1; the D is unclear. There are 13 residues in the CDR3. V lost 6 bases, J lost 7 bases, and 18 bases lay in between. Germline loops: CDR1 SQVTM, CDR2 ANQGSEA. The CDR3 sequence is CSVATDPTDEAFF. DNA for the CDR3: TGCAGCGTGGCAACTGACCCTACGGATGAAGCTTTCTTT.

About this clonotype: A much larger clone lies a single base off, so this may be a read error. A read error is likely, as this CDR3 ends without the conserved phenylalanine or tryptophan. The chain carries TRBV6-2 or TRBV6-3 and TRBJ1-1; the D is unclear. This CDR3 is built from 15 residues. V lost 1 base to trimming and J lost 7 bases, with 16 bases between them. Germline CDR1 MNHEY, CDR2 SVGEGT. Written as DNA, the CDR3 is TGTGCCAGCAGTTACTATCAGTCCGGAGTTGGTGAAGCTTTCGTT. Encoded protein: CASSYYQSGVGEAFV.

Worth noting for this clonotype: This may be a read error: a much more frequent sequence differs by one nucleotide. This chain joins TRBV6-1 and TRBJ2-7; D unresolved. The CDR3 length is 14 residues. Germline loops: CDR1 MNHNS, CDR2 SASEGT. V lost 6 bases and J 3 bases, leaving 15 bases between the germline ends. CDR3 sequence (DNA): TGTGCCAGCAGAGCGCGAGCACAAAGCTACGAGCAGTACTTC. This encodes CASRARAQSYEQYF.

Concerning this clonotype itself: Germline and junction disagree at one end, which may indicate a read error. This chain uses TRBV5-5 with TRBJ2-7; 7 nucleotides align to TRBD1. The CDR3 runs 14 residues. The germline gives CDR1 SGHKS, CDR2 YYEKEE (reference sequence). Here the CDR3 DNA reads TGTGCCAGCAGCCCCGGACAGGTGATCTACGAGCTGTACTTC. Protein sequence: CASSPGQVIYELYF.

The chain carries TRBV6-2 or TRBV6-3 and TRBJ2-7, with 7 bases lining up with TRBD2. This CDR3 is built from 14 residues. V lost 5 bases, J lost 7 bases, and 11 bases stayed unmatched. CDR1 and CDR2 (germline): MNHEY, SVGEGT. This chain's CDR3 is CASSPAGRPGEQYF. CDR3 DNA sequence: TGTGCCAGCAGTCCAGCGGGGCGCCCCGGGGAGCAGTACTTC.